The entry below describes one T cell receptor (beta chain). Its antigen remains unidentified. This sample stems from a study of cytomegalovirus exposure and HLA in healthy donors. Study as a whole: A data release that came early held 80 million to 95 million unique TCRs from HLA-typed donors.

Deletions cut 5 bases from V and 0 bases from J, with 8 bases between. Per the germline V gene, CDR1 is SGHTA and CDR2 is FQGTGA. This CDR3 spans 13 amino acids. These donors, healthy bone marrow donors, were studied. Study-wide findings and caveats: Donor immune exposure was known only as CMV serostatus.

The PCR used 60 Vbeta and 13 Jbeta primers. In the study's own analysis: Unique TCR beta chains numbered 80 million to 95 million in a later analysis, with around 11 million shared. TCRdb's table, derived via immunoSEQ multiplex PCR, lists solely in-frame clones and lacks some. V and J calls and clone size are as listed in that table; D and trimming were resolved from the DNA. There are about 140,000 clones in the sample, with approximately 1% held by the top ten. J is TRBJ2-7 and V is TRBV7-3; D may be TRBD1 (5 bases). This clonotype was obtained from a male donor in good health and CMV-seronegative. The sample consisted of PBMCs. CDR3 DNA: TGTGCCAGCAGCATGGGGCCCTCCTACGAGCAGTACTTC. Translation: CASSMGPSYEQYF.